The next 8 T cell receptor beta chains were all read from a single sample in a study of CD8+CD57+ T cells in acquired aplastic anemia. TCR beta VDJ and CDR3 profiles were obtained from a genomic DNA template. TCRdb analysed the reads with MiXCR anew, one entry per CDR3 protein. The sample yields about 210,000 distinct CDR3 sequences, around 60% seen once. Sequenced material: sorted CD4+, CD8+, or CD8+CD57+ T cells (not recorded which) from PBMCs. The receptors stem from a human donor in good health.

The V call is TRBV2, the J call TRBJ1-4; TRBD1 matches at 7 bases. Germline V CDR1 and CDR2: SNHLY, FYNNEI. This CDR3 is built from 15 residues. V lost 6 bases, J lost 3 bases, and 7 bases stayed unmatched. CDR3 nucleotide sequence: TGTGCCAGCAGAGGAACGGGACAGCCTAATGAAAAACTGTTTTTT. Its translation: CASRGTGQPNEKLFF.

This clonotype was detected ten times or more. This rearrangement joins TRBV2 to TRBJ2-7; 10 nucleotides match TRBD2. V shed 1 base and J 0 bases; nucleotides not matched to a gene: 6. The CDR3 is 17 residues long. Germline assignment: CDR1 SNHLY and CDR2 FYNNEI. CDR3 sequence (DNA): TGTGCCAGCAGTGAAGAGAGCGGGAGGGTCCTCTCCTACGAGCAGTACTTC. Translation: CASSEESGRVLSYEQYF.

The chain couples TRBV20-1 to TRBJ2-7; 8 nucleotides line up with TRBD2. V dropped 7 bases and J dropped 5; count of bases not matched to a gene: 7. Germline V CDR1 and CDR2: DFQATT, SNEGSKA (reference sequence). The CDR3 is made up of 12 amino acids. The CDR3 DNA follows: TGCAGTGAAGGCCGGGGGGGCCACGAGCAGTACTTC. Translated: CSEGRGGHEQYF.

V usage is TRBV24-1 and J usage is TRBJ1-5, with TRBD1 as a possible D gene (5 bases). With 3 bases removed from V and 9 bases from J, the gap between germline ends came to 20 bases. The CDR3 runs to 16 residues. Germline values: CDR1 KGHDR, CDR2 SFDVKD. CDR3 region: CATSDGGGPRERPQHF. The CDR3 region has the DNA TGTGCCACCAGTGATGGGGGAGGGCCCAGGGAGCGGCCCCAGCATTTT.

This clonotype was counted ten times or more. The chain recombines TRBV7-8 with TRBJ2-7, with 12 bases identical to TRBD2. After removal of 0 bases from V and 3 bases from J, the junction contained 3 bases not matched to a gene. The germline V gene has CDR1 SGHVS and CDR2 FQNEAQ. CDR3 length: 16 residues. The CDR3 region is CASSLALAGGSYEQYF. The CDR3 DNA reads TGTGCCAGCAGCTTAGCTCTAGCGGGAGGGAGCTACGAGCAGTACTTC.

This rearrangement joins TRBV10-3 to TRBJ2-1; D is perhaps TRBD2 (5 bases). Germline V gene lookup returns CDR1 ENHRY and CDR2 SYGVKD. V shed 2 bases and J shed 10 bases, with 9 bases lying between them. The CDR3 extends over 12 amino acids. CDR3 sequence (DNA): TGTGCCATCAGTGAGACTACTAGGGAGCAGTTCTTC. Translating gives CAISETTREQFF.

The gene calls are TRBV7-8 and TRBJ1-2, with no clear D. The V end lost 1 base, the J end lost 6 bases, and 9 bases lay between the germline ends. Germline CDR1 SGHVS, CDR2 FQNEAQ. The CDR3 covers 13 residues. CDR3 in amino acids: CASSLVTADGYTF. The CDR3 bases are TGTGCCAGCAGCTTAGTAACGGCTGATGGCTACACCTTC.

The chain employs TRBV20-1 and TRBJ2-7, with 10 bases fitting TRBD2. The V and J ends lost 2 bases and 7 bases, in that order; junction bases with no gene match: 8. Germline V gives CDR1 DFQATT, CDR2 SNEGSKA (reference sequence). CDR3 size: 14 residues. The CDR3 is CSARSNRLAGEQYF. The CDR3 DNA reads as TGCAGTGCTAGATCAAACCGACTAGCGGGTGAGCAGTACTTC.